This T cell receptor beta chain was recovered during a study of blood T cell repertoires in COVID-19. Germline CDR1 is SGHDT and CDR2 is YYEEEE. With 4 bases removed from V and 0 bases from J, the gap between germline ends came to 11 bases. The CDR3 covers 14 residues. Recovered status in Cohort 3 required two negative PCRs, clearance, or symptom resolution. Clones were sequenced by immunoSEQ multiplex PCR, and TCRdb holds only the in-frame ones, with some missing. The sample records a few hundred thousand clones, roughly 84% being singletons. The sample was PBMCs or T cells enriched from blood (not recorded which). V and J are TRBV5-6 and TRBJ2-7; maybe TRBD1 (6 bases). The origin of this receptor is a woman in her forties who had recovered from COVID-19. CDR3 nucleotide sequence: TGTGCCAGCAGCCAAGAACAGGGCTCCTACGAGCAGTACTTC. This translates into CASSQEQGSYEQYF.